The clone carrying this TCR beta chain was seen just once. Its antigen is unidentified. Samples each had at least 5.5 micrograms of total RNA extracted. These data come from a study of blood T cells in healthy people across ages. On the study more broadly: Through template switching, about one barcoded beta molecule was captured per two T cells, as measured in model experiments.

V lost 0 bases and J lost 5, with 15 bases in between. The germline V gene has CDR1 SGHRS and CDR2 YFSETQ. This CDR3 has 16 residues. A J-beta primer mix and a sample-barcoded 5' primer were used in a second PCR of about 7 to 12 cycles. Each cDNA was tagged by a template-switch adaptor containing 12 random nucleotides. A single record per CDR3 protein comes from TCRdb applying MiXCR to the 5' RACE reads. The sample shows 1,500,000 or so distinct CDR3 sequences, almost 60% of them seen only once. The study, taken as a whole, reports: Versus aged donors, long-lived donors had higher diversity and more naive CD4+ cells.

The rearrangement uses TRBV5-1 and TRBJ2-4, with D uncertain. Sequencing was performed on blood. The TCR was taken from a man between 18 and 29 years old in good health. The CDR3 DNA follows: TGCGCCAGCAGCTTGGATCGGGCCGGCAACCAAAACATTCAGTACTTC. Its protein product is CASSLDRAGNQNIQYF.